These 21 T cell receptor beta chains were sequenced from one sample in a study of vaccination effects on CD4 cells after COVID-19. Clones were sequenced by immunoSEQ multiplex PCR, and TCRdb holds only the in-frame ones, with some missing. The repertoire includes about 22,000 clones, approximately 81% of them detected once, and roughly a fifth sits in the top ten. Antigen-specific CD4+ T cells were first expanded with viral peptide pools by the ViraFEST assay and only then sequenced. Upon completion of roughly ten days in culture, CD4+ T cells were isolated. Testing of the vaccine recipients showed negative nucleocapsid antibodies and no prior SARS-CoV-2 infection. Antigens for these TCRs are unknown. The sequencing here drew on CD4+ T cells from PBMCs cultured with HCoV-NL63 spike peptides, taken before COVID-19 vaccination. The receptors originated from a human donor who received a COVID-19 vaccine.

The chain joins TRBV5-1 to TRBJ2-6; D is possibly TRBD2 (5 bases). Germline lookup yields CDR1 SGHRS and CDR2 YFSETQ. V was cut by 4 bases and J by 0 bases, with 14 bases left in between. The CDR3 loop spans 17 amino acids. The CDR3 DNA reads TGCGCCAGCAGCGGCGGGCAGGTGATCTCTGGGGCCAACGTCCTGACTTTC. Its translation: CASSGGQVISGANVLTF.

The rearrangement uses TRBV5-1 and TRBJ1-6; maybe TRBD1 (6 bases). Germline V CDR1 and CDR2: SGHRS, YFSETQ. V lost 2 bases and J lost 10, with 16 bases in between. This CDR3 spans 15 amino acids. The CDR3 bases are TGCGCCAGCAGCTTACAGGGATCTTCTCAATCACCCCTCCACTTT. This gives the protein CASSLQGSSQSPLHF.

This clone was seen a handful of times. The chain uses TRBV29-1 and TRBJ1-1; D is unclear. This CDR3 is 10 amino acids long. The V gene's germline CDR1 is SQVTM and CDR2 ANQGSEA. V dropped 7 bases and J dropped 0 bases, with 3 bases sitting between them. The CDR3 coding sequence is TGCAGCGCCATGAACACTGAAGCTTTCTTT. Translated: CSAMNTEAFF.

The rearrangement joins TRBV7-9 to TRBJ2-1; 10 positions agree with TRBD1. Per the germline V gene, CDR1 is SEHNR and CDR2 is FQNEAQ (reference sequence). This CDR3 is 15 amino acids long. J gave up 2 bases and V 5 bases, and 3 bases lay outside the gene matches. As DNA, the CDR3 is TGTGCCAGCAGCACTGGACAGGGGGCCTACAATGAGCAGTTCTTC. Amino acids: CASSTGQGAYNEQFF.

The J gene is TRBJ1-1, the V gene TRBV29-1; possible D gene TRBD1, 5 bases. Germline assignment: CDR1 SQVTM and CDR2 ANQGSEA. This CDR3 region has 10 residues. The V end lost 6 bases, the J end lost 6 bases, and 8 bases lay between the germline ends. Here the CDR3 DNA reads TGCAGCGTGGGGGACTCTGAAGCTTTCTTT. The encoded protein is CSVGDSEAFF.

J is TRBJ2-3 and V is TRBV6-2 or TRBV6-3; the D is unclear. The CDR3 contains 13 residues. CDR1 and CDR2 (germline): MNHEY, SVGEGT. Trimming left V 1 base short and J 0 bases short, with 2 bases between. The CDR3 protein is CASSYWSTDTQYF. For the CDR3, the DNA is TGTGCCAGCAGTTACTGGAGCACAGATACGCAGTATTTT.

This clone was counted a few times. The rearrangement links TRBV4-3 to TRBJ1-1; possibly TRBD1 for D (5 bases). Germline lookup yields CDR1 LGHNA and CDR2 YSLEER. Trimming removed 4 bases at V and 12 bases at J, with 15 bases between. There are 12 residues in the CDR3. This CDR3 is CASSRGAGGPFF. CDR3 DNA sequence: TGCGCCAGCAGCCGCGGGGCCGGGGGACCTTTCTTT.

V gene TRBV6-5 combines with J gene TRBJ1-1; 9 bases fit TRBD1. The junction had 6 bases not matched to a gene; V was cut back by 10 bases and J by 3 bases. The CDR3 spans 13 residues. Per germline, CDR1 MNHEY and CDR2 SVGAGI. The CDR3: CAIQQGADTEAFF. The DNA of the CDR3 is TGTGCCATCCAACAGGGGGCCGACACTGAAGCTTTCTTT.

This clone was observed a few times. The rearrangement uses TRBV2 and TRBJ1-1, with no clear D. Trimming took off 2 bases at V and 1 base at J, with 5 bases between the two ends. CDR1 and CDR2 from the germline V gene are SNHLY and FYNNEI. The CDR3 length is 13 residues. DNA for the CDR3: TGTGCCAGCAGTGAACTGGAGAACACTGAAGCTTTCTTT. It translates to CASSELENTEAFF.

V usage is TRBV6-2 or TRBV6-3 and J usage is TRBJ2-4; 7 positions match TRBD1. Germline CDR1 and CDR2: MNHEY and SVGEGT. V lost 5 bases, J lost 3 bases, and 7 bases stayed unmatched. CDR3 length: 15 residues. CDR3 sequence (DNA): TGTGCCAGCAGTACTAGACCAGGGGGCAAAAACATTCAGTACTTC. Its translation: CASSTRPGGKNIQYF.

This chain uses TRBV2 with TRBJ2-7; D is unresolved. The germline gives CDR1 SNHLY, CDR2 FYNNEI. V was clipped by 4 bases and J by 6 bases, with 7 bases between them. This CDR3 spans 11 amino acids. This CDR3 is CASSAPLEQYF. As DNA, the CDR3 is TGTGCCAGCAGTGCCCCCCTCGAGCAGTACTTC.

The chain couples TRBV5-4 to TRBJ2-1, with TRBD2 matching over 10 bases. J was trimmed by 5 bases and V by 1 base; bases with no gene match: 3. The CDR3 has 15 residues. Germline assignment: CDR1 SGHNT and CDR2 YYREEE (reference sequence). CDR3 sequence (DNA): TGTGCCAGCAGCTTGAGACTAGCGGGCAACAATGAGCAGTTCTTC. This sequence encodes CASSLRLAGNNEQFF.

This clone was picked up a small number of times. J is TRBJ1-5 and V is TRBV18; tentative D call: TRBD1 (5 bases). The CDR3 is made up of 15 amino acids. Germline CDR1 is KGHSH and CDR2 is LQKENI. Trimming removed 1 base at V and 2 bases at J, with 9 bases between. CDR3 in amino acids: CASSPQGIGNQPQHF. The CDR3, as DNA: TGTGCCAGCTCACCACAGGGGATCGGCAATCAGCCCCAGCATTTT.

J is TRBJ1-1 and V is TRBV18, with 9 bases lining up with TRBD1. V lost 1 base and J lost 5; bases outside the gene matches: 8. CDR3 length equals 16 residues. The germline V gene encodes CDR1 KGHSH and CDR2 LQKENI. The CDR3 coding sequence is TGTGCCAGCTCACCACGCACAGGGGGCTGGGGGACTGAAGCTTTCTTT. Translating it yields CASSPRTGGWGTEAFF.

The V call is TRBV6-2 or TRBV6-3, the J call TRBJ2-2; D is uncertain. The CDR3 loop spans 15 amino acids. CDR1 is MNHEY and CDR2 is SVGEGT in the germline V gene. V lost 4 bases, J lost 4 bases, and 13 bases lay in between. The CDR3 coding sequence is TGTGCCAGCAGTTTCCGGCGTTTAGGCACCGGGGAGCTGTTTTTT. Its translation is CASSFRRLGTGELFF.

The chain's CDR3 is CASSIDPTGSRQPQHF. The CDR3 region has the DNA TGTGCCAGTAGTATAGATCCGACAGGGTCTCGGCAGCCCCAGCATTTT. The chain employs TRBV19 and TRBJ1-5, with TRBD1 identical over 7 bases. Germline V gene data show CDR1 as LNHDA and CDR2 as SQIVND (reference sequence). The CDR3 runs 16 residues. V was clipped by 0 bases and J by 7 bases; unmatched bases: 9.

The CDR3 DNA reads TGTGCCAGCACAGGACTCATTCCGGGTGAAAAACTGTTTTTT. Translated: CASTGLIPGEKLFF. This sequence joins TRBV25-1 and TRBJ1-4, with no clear D. The V and J ends lost 7 bases and 7 bases respectively, with 16 bases between them. The CDR3 runs 14 residues. Germline loops: CDR1 MGHDK, CDR2 SYGVNS.

The chain carries TRBV3-1 (or the pseudogene TRBV3-2) and TRBJ2-3; D unresolved. The V gene lost 1 base and the J gene lost 4 bases, with 3 bases spanning the gap. Germline CDR1 and CDR2: LGHDT and YNNKEL (reference sequence). This CDR3 contains 12 residues. The CDR3 spells CASSQVADTQYF. CDR3 DNA sequence: TGTGCCAGCAGCCAAGTTGCAGATACGCAGTATTTT.

This rearrangement joins TRBV6-1 to TRBJ1-3; D unclear. The V end lost 4 bases, the J end lost 0 bases, and 13 bases lay between the germline ends. CDR3 length: 16 amino acids. Looked up from germline, CDR1 is MNHNS and CDR2 is SASEGT. The CDR3 region has the DNA TGTGCCAGCAGTGGGGCACGTTTTGACTCTGGAAACACCATATATTTT. It codes for CASSGARFDSGNTIYF.

V and J are TRBV19 and TRBJ1-6; 7 bases align to TRBD1. The CDR3 is 13 amino acids. After removal of 10 bases from V and 6 bases from J, the junction contained 6 bases not matched to a gene. CDR1 is LNHDA, CDR2 SQIVND, per germline (reference sequence). DNA for the CDR3: TGTGCCACCGGACAGGATTTTAATTCACCCCTCCACTTT. Protein: CATGQDFNSPLHF.

V gene TRBV3-1 (or the pseudogene TRBV3-2) combines with J gene TRBJ2-7; 8 bases line up with TRBD1. CDR1 and CDR2 from the germline V gene are LGHDT and YNNKEL (reference sequence). V was clipped by 3 bases and J by 4 bases; unmatched bases: 11. The CDR3 is 16 amino acids. CDR3 DNA: TGTGCCAGCAGCCACCTCCCTGGACAGGGTCCGTACGAGCAGTACTTC. Translating it yields CASSHLPGQGPYEQYF.